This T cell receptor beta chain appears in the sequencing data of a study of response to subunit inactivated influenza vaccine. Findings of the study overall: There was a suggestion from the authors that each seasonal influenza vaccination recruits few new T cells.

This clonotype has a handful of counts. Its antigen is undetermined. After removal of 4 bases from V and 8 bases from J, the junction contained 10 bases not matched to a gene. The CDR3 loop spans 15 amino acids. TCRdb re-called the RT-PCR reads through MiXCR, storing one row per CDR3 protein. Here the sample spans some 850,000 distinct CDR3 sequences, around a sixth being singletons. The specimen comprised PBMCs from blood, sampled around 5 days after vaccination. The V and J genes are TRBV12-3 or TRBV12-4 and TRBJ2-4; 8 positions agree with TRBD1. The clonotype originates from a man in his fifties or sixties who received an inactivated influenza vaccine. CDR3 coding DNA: TGTGCCAGCAGTTCCCCCGATAGACAGGGGCACATTCAGTACTTC. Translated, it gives CASSSPDRQGHIQYF.